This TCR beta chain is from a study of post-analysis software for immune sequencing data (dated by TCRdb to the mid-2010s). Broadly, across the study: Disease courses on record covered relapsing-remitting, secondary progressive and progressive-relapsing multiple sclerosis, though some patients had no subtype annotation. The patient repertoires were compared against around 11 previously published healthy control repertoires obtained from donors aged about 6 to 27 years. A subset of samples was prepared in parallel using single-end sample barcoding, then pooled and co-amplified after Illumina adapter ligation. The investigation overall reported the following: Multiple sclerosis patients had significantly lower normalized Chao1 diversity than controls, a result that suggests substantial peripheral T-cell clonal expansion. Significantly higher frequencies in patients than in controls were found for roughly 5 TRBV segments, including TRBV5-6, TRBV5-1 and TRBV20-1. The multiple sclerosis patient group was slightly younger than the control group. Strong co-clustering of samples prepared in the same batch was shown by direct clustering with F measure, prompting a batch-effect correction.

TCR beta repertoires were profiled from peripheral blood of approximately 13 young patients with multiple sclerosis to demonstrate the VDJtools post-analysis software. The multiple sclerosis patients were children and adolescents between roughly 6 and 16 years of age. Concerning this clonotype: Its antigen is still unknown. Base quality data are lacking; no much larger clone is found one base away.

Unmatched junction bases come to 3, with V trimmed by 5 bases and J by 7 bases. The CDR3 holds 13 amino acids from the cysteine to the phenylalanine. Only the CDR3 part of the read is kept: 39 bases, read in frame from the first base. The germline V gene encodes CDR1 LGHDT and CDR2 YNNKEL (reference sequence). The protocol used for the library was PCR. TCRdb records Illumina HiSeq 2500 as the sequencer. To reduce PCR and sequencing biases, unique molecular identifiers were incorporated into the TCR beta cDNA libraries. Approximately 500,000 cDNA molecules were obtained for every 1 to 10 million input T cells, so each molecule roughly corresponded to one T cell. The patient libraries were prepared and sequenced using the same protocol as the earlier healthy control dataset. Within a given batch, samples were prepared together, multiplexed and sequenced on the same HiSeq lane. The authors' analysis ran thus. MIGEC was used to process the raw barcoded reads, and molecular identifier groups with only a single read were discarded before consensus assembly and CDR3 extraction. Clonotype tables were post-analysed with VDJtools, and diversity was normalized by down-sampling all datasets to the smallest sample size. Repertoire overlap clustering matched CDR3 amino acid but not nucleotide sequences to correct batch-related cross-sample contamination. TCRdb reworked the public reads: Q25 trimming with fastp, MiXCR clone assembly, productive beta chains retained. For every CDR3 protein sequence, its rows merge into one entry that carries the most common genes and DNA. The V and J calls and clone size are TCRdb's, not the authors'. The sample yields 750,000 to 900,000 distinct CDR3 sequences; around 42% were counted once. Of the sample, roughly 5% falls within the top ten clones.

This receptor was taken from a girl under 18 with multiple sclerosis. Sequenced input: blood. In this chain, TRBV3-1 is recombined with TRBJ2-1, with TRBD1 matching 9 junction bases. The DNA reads TGTGCCAGCAGCTCAGGACAGGGGAATGAGCAGTTCTTC. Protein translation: CASSSGQGNEQFF.